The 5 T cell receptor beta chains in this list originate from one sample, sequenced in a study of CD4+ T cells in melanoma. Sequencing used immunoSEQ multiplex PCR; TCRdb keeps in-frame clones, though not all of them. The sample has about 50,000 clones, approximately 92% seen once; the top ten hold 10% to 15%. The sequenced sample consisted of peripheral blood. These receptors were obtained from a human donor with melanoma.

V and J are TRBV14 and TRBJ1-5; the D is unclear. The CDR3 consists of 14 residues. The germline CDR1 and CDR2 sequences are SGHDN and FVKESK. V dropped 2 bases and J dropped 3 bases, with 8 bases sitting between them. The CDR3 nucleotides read TGTGCCAGCAGCCAATCTGGTGCCAATCAGCCCCAGCATTTT. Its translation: CASSQSGANQPQHF. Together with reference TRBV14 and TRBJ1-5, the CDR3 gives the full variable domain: EAGVTQFPSHSVIEKGQTVTLRCDPISGHDNLYWYRRVMGKEIKFLLHFVKESKQDESGMPNNRFLAERTGGTYSTLKVQPAELEDSGVYFCASSQSGANQPQHFGDGTRLSIL.

CDR3 DNA sequence: TGTGCCAGCTCACCAGGATTCCAAGAGGGATATGGCTACACCTTC. This encodes CASSPGFQEGYGYTF. The chain couples TRBV18 to TRBJ1-2; D remains ambiguous. Germline CDR1 and CDR2: KGHSH and LQKENI. Trimming left V 2 bases short and J 5 bases short, with 15 bases between. This CDR3 region has 15 residues.

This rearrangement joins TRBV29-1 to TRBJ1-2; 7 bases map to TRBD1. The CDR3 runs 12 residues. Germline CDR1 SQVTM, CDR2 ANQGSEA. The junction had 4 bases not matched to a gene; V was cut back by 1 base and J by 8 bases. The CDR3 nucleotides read TGCAGCGTTGAAGCTTCAGGGGGGGGCTACACCTTC. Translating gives CSVEASGGGYTF.

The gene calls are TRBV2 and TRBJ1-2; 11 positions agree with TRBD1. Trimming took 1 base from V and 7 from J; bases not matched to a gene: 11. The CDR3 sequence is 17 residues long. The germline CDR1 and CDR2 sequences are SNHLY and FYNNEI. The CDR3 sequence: CASSEEDRGPTVLGYTF. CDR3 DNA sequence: TGTGCCAGCAGTGAAGAGGACAGGGGGCCGACCGTTCTTGGCTACACCTTC.

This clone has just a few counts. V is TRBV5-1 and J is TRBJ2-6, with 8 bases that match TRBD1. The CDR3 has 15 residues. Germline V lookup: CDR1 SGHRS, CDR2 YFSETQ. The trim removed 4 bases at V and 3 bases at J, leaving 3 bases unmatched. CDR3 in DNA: TGCGCCAGCAGCCCAGGGACAGGTGGGGCCAACGTCCTGACTTTC. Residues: CASSPGTGGANVLTF.